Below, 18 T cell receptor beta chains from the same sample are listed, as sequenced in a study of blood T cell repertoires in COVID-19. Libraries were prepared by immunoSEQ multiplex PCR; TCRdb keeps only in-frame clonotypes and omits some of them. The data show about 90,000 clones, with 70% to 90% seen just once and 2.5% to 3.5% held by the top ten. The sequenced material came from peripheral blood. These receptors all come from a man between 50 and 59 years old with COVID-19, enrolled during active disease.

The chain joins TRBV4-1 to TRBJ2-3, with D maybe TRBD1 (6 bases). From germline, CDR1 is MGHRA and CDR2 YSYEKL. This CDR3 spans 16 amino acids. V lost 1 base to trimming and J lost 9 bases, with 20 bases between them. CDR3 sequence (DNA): TGCGCCAGCAGCCAAGCGTTTTTGGGGGCCGGAGAGACGCAGTATTTT. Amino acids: CASSQAFLGAGETQYF.

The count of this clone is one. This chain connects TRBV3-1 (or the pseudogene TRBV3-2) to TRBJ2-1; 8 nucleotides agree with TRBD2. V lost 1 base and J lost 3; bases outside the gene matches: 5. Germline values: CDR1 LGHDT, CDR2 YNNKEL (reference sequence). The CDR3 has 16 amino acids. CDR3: CASSQVTSGYYNEQFF. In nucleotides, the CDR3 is TGTGCCAGCAGCCAAGTAACTAGCGGATACTACAATGAGCAGTTCTTC.

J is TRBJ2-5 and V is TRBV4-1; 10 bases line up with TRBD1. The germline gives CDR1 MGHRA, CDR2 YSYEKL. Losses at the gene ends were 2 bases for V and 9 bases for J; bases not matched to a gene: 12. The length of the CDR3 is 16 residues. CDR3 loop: CASSQPTADRGQAQYF. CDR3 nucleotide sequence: TGCGCCAGCAGCCAACCAACCGCAGACAGGGGGCAGGCCCAGTACTTC.

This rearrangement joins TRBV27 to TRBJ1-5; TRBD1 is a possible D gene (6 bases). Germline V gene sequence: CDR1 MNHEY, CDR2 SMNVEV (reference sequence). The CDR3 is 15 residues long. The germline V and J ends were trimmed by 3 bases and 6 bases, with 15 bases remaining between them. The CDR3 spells CASSFSTGGGQPQHF. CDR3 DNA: TGTGCCAGCAGTTTCAGTACGGGGGGCGGTCAGCCCCAGCATTTT.

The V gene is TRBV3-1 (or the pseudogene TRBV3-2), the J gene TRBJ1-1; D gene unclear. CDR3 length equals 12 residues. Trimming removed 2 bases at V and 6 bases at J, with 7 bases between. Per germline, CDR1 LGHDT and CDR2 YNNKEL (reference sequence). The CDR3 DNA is TGTGCCAGCAGCCAATTTGAGGCTGAAGCTTTCTTT. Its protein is CASSQFEAEAFF.

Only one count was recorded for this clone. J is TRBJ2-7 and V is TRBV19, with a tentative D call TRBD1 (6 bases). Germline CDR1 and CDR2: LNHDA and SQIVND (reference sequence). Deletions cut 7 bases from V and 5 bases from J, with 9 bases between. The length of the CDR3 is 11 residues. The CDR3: CASNGGNEQYF. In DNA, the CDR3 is TGTGCCAGTAATGGGGGCAACGAGCAGTACTTC.

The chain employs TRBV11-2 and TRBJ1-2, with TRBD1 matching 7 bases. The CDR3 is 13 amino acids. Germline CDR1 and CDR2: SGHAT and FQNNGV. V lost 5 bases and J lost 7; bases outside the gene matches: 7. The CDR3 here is CASSRDRDFGYTF. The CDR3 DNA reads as TGTGCCAGCAGCCGAGACAGGGATTTTGGCTACACCTTC.

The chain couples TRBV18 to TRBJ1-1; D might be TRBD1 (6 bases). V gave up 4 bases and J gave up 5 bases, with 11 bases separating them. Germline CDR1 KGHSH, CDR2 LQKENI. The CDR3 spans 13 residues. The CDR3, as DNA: TGTGCCAGCTCACAGGGGGGGAGGACTGAAGCTTTCTTT. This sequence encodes CASSQGGRTEAFF.

The DNA of the CDR3 is TGTGCCAGCAGTCCCACGACAGGGACCGGGGAGCTGTTTTTT. This translates into CASSPTTGTGELFF. This chain uses TRBV28 with TRBJ2-2; 7 positions agree with TRBD1. This CDR3 spans 14 amino acids. The germline gives CDR1 MDHEN, CDR2 SYDVKM. V shed 5 bases and J 5 bases; nucleotides not matched to a gene: 5.

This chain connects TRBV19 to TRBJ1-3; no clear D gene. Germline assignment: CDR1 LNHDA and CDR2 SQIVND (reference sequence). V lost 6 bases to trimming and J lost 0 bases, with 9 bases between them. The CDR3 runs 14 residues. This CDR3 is CASSRTVSGNTIYF. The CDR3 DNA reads TGTGCCAGTAGCCGGACTGTCTCTGGAAACACCATATATTTT.

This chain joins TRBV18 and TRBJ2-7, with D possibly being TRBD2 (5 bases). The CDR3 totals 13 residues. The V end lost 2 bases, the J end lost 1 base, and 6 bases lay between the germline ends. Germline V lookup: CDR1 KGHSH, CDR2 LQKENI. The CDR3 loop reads CASSPGESYEQYF. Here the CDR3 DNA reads TGTGCCAGCTCACCAGGGGAGTCCTACGAGCAGTACTTC.

As DNA, the CDR3 is TGTGCCAGCAGCAATGAGCGATCCTATAATTCACCCCTCCACTTT. Its protein is CASSNERSYNSPLHF. V gene TRBV2 combines with J gene TRBJ1-6, with D unclear. Deletions cut 6 bases from V and 1 base from J, with 10 bases between. The CDR3 totals 15 residues. The germline gives CDR1 SNHLY, CDR2 FYNNEI.

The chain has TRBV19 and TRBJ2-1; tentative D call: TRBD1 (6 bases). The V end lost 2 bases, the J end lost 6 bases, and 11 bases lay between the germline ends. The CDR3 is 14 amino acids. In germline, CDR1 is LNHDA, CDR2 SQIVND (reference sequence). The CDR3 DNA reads TGTGCCAGTAGTATAACACAGGGTCGCAATGAGCAGTTCTTC. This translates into CASSITQGRNEQFF.

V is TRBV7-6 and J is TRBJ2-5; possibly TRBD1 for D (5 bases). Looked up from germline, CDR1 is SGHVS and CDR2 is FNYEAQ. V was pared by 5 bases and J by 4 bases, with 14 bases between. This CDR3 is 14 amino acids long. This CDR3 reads CASSKRLGPETQYF. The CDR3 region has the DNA TGTGCCAGCAGCAAAAGATTGGGGCCAGAGACCCAGTACTTC.

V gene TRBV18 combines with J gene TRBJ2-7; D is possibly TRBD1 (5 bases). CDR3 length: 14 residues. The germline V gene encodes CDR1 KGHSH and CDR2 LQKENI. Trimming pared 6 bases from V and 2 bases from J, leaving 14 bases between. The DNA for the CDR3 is TGTGCCAGCTCGCCCGACAGATCTACCTACGAGCAGTACTTC. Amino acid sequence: CASSPDRSTYEQYF.

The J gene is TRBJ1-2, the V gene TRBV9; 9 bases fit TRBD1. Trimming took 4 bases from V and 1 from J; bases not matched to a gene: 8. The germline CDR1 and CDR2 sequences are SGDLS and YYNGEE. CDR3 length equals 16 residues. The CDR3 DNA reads TGTGCCAGCAGCCCAAAAGGGACAGGGCTTAACTATGGCTACACCTTC. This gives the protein CASSPKGTGLNYGYTF.

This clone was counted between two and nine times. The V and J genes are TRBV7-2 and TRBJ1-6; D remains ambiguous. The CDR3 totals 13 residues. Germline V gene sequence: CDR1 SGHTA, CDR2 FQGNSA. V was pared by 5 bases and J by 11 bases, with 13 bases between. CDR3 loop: CASSRQDWAPLHF. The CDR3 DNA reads TGTGCCAGCAGCAGGCAGGATTGGGCACCCCTCCACTTT.

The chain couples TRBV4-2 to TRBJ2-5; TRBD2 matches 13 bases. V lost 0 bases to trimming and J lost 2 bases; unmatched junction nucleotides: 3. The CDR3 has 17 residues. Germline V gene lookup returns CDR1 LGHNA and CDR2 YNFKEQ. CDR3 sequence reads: CASSQEAGLAGQETQYF. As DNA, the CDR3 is TGTGCCAGCAGCCAAGAGGCGGGACTAGCGGGACAAGAGACCCAGTACTTC.